Each of the 10 T cell receptor beta chains below was sequenced from the same sample in a study of T and B cells in COVID-19 patients. Multiplex PCR with BIOMED2 TRB-A/B primer pools amplified TRB rearrangements. MiXCR, applied by TCRdb to the multiplex PCR reads, yields one record per CDR3 protein. The data show tens of thousands of distinct CDR3 sequences, with over 25% seen just once and 2.5% to 3.5% held by the top ten. From blood, about 250-550 ng of genomic DNA served as TRB template. The sample consisted of blood. The source is a human donor who had recovered from COVID-19.

The rearrangement uses TRBV11-1 and TRBJ1-2; 8 nucleotides agree with TRBD1. V was pared by 5 bases and J by 2 bases, with 7 bases of the junction left unmatched. CDR3 size: 15 residues. Germline-derived CDR1 and CDR2 are SGHAT and FQDESV (reference sequence). The chain's CDR3 is CASSPRTGMNYGYTF. As DNA, the CDR3 is TGTGCCAGCAGCCCACGGACAGGGATGAACTATGGCTACACCTTC.

A single count supports this clonotype. The chain has TRBV5-6 and TRBJ1-1; the D is unclear. The CDR3 has 11 residues. Germline CDR1 SGHDT, CDR2 YYEEEE. V dropped 3 bases and J dropped 1 base, with 1 base sitting between them. The CDR3 is CASSSNTEAFF. CDR3 coding DNA: TGTGCCAGCAGCTCGAACACTGAAGCTTTCTTT.

This clonotype appeared a few times. The chain couples TRBV6-1 to TRBJ2-1; perhaps TRBD2 as D (6 bases). Trimming cost V 0 bases and J 2 bases, with 11 bases left between them. Germline CDR1 is MNHNS and CDR2 is SASEGT. This CDR3 spans 16 amino acids. The CDR3 DNA reads as TGTGCCAGCAGTGAAGCGATCCTAGCGCCCTACAATGAGCAGTTCTTC. Its translation is CASSEAILAPYNEQFF.

V gene TRBV11-1 combines with J gene TRBJ2-7, with D possibly called TRBD1 or TRBD2 (6 bases each). There are 14 residues in the CDR3. Germline-derived CDR1 and CDR2 are SGHAT and FQDESV (reference sequence). The V end lost 5 bases, the J end lost 1 base, and 12 bases lay between the germline ends. DNA for the CDR3: TGTGCCAGCAGCGCGCTAGGGGGGTCCTACGAGCAGTACTTC. It translates to CASSALGGSYEQYF. The variable domain in full, completed from reference TRBV11-1 and TRBJ2-7, reads EAEVAQSPRYKITEKSQAVAFWCDPISGHATLYWYRQILGQGPELLVQFQDESVVDDSQLPKDRFSAERLKGVDSTLKIQPAELGDSAMYLCASSALGGSYEQYFGPGTRLTVT.

This clonotype was found many times. J is TRBJ2-7 and V is TRBV18; D is possibly TRBD2 (5 bases). The CDR3 has 14 amino acids. CDR1 and CDR2 from the germline V gene are KGHSH and LQKENI. Trimming took 3 bases from V and 2 from J, leaving 11 bases between them. The CDR3 nucleotides read TGTGCCAGCTCACCCTCAGACGGGACCTACGAGCAGTACTTC. Protein: CASSPSDGTYEQYF.

V usage is TRBV6-2 or TRBV6-3 and J usage is TRBJ1-2; D unresolved. V gave up 8 bases and J gave up 7 bases, with 17 bases separating them. There are 13 residues in the CDR3. Germline V gene lookup returns CDR1 MNHEY and CDR2 SVGEGT. CDR3: CASQAPYLSGYTF. CDR3 nucleotide sequence: TGTGCCAGCCAAGCTCCCTACCTATCTGGCTACACCTTC.

The DNA for the CDR3 is TGTGCCAGCAGCTTAGATGCGACTAGCGGGGCCCGGGGGACCCAGTACTTC. Protein: CASSLDATSGARGTQYF. The V and J genes are TRBV11-2 and TRBJ2-5; 11 nucleotides line up with TRBD2. Losses at the gene ends were 0 bases for V and 7 bases for J; bases not matched to a gene: 10. There are 17 residues in the CDR3. Per the germline V gene, CDR1 is SGHAT and CDR2 is FQNNGV. Variable domain in full (rest from reference TRBV11-2 and TRBJ2-5): EAGVAQSPRYKIIEKRQSVAFWCNPISGHATLYWYQQILGQGPKLLIQFQNNGVVDDSQLPKDRFSAERLKGVDSTLKIQPAKLEDSAVYLCASSLDATSGARGTQYFGPGTRLLVL.

CDR3 loop: CASSPRGQPQHF. DNA for the CDR3: TGTGCCAGCAGTCCTCGAGGACAGCCCCAGCATTTT. This chain connects TRBV12-3 or TRBV12-4 to TRBJ1-5, with D unclear. The CDR3 runs 12 residues. V was clipped by 5 bases and J by 7 bases, with 9 bases between them.

The gene calls are TRBV12-3 or TRBV12-4 and TRBJ1-4, with D perhaps TRBD1 (6 bases). The CDR3 sequence is 18 residues long. Trimming shortened V by 5 bases and J by 2 bases, and 21 bases separated the two germline ends. The CDR3 reads CASSPPRGGRYTNEKLFF. In nucleotides, the CDR3 is TGTGCCAGCAGTCCCCCTCGAGGGGGGCGATATACTAATGAAAAACTGTTTTTT.

At least ten counts were recorded for this clonotype. The chain recombines TRBV6-5 with TRBJ1-6; D not certain. CDR3 length: 12 residues. The germline V gene has CDR1 MNHEY and CDR2 SVGAGI. With 9 bases removed from V and 4 bases from J, the gap between germline ends came to 7 bases. The CDR3 loop is CASGLYNSPLHF. The CDR3 DNA sequence: TGTGCCAGTGGACTTTATAATTCACCCCTCCACTTT.